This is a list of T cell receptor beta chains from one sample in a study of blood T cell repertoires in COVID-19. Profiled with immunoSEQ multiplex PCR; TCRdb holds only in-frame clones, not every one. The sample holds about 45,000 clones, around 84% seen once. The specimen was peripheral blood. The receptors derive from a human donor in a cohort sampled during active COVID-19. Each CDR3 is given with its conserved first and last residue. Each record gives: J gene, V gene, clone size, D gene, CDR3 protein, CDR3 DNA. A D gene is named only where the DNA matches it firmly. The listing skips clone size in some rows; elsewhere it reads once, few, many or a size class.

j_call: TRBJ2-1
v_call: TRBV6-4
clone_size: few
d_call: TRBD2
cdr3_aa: CASRTKTSGGHNEQFF
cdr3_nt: TGTGCCAGCAGGACTAAGACTAGCGGGGGACACAATGAGCAGTTCTTC

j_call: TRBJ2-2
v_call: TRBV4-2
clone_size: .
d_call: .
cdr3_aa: CASSQDISLRTGELFF
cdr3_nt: TGTGCCAGCAGCCAAGATATCAGCCTGCGGACCGGGGAGCTGTTTTTT

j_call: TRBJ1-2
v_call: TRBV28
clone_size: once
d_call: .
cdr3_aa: CASSLGQGLFGYTF
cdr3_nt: TGTGCCAGCAGTTTAGGGCAGGGGTTATTTGGCTACACCTTC

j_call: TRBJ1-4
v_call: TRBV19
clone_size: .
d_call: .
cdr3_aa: CASRRDSPGEKLFF
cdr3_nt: TGTGCCAGTAGGCGCGATTCCCCGGGTGAAAAACTGTTTTTT

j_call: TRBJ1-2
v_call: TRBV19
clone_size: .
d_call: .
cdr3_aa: CASNWGLGYTF
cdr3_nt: TGTGCCAGTAATTGGGGCCTTGGCTACACCTTC

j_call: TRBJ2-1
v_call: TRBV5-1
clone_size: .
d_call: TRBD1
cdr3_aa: CASSLSGTGGGVEQFF
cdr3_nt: TGCGCCAGCAGCTTGTCAGGGACAGGGGGCGGGGTTGAGCAGTTCTTC

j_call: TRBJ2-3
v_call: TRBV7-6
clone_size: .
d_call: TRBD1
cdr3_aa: CASSTGQGTDTQYF
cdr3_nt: TGTGCCAGCAGCACGGGACAGGGAACAGATACGCAGTATTTT

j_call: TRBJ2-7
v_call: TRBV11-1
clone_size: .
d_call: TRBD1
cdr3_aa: CASSGEEGTGRYEQYF
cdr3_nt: TGTGCCAGCAGCGGTGAGGAAGGGACAGGTCGCTACGAGCAGTACTTC

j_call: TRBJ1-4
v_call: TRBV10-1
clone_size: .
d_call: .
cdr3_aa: CASSAGYGEKLFF
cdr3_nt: TGCGCCAGCAGTGCAGGGTACGGGGAAAAACTGTTTTTT

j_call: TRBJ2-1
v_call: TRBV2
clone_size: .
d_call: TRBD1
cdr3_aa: CASSEGAGQGTEQFF
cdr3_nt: TGTGCCAGCAGTGAAGGGGCAGGACAGGGGACTGAGCAGTTCTTC

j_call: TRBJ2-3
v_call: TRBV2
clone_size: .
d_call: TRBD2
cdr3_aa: CATAKRGGSTDTQYF
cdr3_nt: TGTGCCACCGCGAAGCGGGGGGGGAGCACAGATACGCAGTATTTT

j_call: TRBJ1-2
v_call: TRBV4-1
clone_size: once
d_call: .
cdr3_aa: CASSQVTGSKDYTF
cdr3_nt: TGCGCCAGCAGCCAAGTGACAGGTTCGAAGGACTACACCTTC

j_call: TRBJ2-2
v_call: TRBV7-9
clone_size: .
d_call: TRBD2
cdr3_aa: CASSLGLAGTGELFF
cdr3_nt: TGTGCCAGCAGCTTAGGGCTAGCGGGAACCGGGGAGCTGTTTTTT

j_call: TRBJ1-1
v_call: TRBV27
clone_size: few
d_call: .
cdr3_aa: CASSLSRGTEAFF
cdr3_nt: TGTGCCAGCAGTTTATCCAGGGGCACTGAAGCTTTCTTT

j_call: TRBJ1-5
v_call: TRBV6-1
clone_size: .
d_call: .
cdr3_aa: CASSEPGNSNQPQHF
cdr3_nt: TGTGCCAGCAGTGAACCAGGGAATAGCAATCAGCCCCAGCATTTT

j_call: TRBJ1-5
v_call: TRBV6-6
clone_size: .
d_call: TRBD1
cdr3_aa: CASSSARQGASQPQHF
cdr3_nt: TGTGCCAGCAGCTCCGCCCGACAGGGGGCCAGTCAGCCCCAGCATTTT

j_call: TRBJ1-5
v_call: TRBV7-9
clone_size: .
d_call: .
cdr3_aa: CASSLDSYSNQPQHF
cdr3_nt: TGTGCCAGCAGCTTAGACAGTTATAGCAATCAGCCCCAGCATTTT

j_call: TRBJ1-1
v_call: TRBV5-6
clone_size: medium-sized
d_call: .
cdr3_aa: CASSPPLRTEAFF
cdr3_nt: TGTGCCAGCAGCCCCCCCCTACGCACTGAAGCTTTCTTT

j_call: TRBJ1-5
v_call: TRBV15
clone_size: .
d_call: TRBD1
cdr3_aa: CATSREEGAKQPQHF
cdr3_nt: TGTGCCACCAGCAGAGAGGAGGGGGCAAAGCAGCCCCAGCATTTT

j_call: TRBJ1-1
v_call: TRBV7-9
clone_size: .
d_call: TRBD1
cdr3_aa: CASSLRTGPNTEAFF
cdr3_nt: TGTGCCAGCAGCCTTCGGACAGGGCCGAACACTGAAGCTTTCTTT

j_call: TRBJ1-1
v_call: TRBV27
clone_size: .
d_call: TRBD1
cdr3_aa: CASSLDQGAYTEAFF
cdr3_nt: TGTGCCAGCAGTCTGGACCAGGGGGCGTACACTGAAGCTTTCTTT

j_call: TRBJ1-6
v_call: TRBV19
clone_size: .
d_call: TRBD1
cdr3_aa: CASTTGESYNSPLHF
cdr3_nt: TGTGCCAGTACGACAGGGGAGTCCTATAATTCACCCCTCCACTTT

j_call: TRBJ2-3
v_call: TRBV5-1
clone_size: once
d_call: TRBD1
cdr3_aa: CASSLALDRGTDTQYF
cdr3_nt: TGCGCCAGCAGCTTGGCCCTGGACAGGGGCACAGATACGCAGTATTTT

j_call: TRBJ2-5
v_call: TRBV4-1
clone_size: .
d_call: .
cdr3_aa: CASSQDTGRTQYF
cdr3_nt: TGCGCCAGCAGCCAAGATACAGGGAGGACCCAGTACTTC

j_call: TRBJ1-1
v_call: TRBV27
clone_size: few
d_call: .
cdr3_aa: CASGGMGRRNTEAFF
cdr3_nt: TGTGCCAGCGGTGGGATGGGGAGAAGAAACACTGAAGCTTTCTTT

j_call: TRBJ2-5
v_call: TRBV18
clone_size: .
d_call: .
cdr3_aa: CASSPPGEETQYF
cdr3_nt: TGTGCCAGCTCACCCCCTGGAGAAGAGACCCAGTACTTC

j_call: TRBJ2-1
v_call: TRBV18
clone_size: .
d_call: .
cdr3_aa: CASSPSDNEQFF
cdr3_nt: TGTGCCAGCTCACCGTCCGACAATGAGCAGTTCTTC

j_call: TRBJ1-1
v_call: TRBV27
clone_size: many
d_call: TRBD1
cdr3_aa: CASRLQGGNTEAFF
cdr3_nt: TGTGCCAGCAGACTACAGGGGGGGAACACTGAAGCTTTCTTT

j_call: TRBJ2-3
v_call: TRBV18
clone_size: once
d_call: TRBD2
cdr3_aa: CASSPPSGGAQGTQYF
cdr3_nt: TGTGCCAGCTCACCACCGTCCGGGGGGGCCCAAGGTACGCAGTATTTT

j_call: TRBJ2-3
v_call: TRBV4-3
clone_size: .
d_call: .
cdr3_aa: CASSQQGGGASDTQYF
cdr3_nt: TGCGCCAGCAGCCAACAGGGCGGGGGCGCCTCAGATACGCAGTATTTT

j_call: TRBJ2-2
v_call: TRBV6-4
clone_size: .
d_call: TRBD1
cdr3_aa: CASSPDRAHTGELFF
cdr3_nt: TGTGCCAGCAGTCCCGACAGGGCCCACACCGGGGAGCTGTTTTTT

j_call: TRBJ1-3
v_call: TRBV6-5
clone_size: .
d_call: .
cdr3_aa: CASSSTGSGNTIYF
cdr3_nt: TGTGCCAGCAGCTCGACAGGCTCTGGAAACACCATATATTTT

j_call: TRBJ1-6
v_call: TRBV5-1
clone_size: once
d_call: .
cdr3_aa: CASSPRDNSPLHF
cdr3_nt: TGCGCCAGCAGTCCCAGGGATAATTCACCCCTCCACTTT

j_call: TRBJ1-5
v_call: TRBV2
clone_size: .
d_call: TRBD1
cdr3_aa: CASKGTDYNQPQHF
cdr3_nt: TGTGCCAGCAAGGGGACAGACTACAATCAGCCCCAGCATTTT

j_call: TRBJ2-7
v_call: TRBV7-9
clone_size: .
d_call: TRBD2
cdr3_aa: CASSWGTGGTYEQYF
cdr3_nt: TGTGCCAGCAGCTGGGGTACGGGGGGGACCTACGAGCAGTACTTC

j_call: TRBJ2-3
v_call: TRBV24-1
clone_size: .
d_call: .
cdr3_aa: CATSDSDTQYF
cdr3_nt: TGTGCCACCAGTGACTCGGATACGCAGTATTTT

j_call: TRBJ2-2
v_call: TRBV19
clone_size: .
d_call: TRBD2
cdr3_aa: CASSSSGGVNTGELFF
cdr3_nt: TGTGCCAGTAGCTCTAGCGGGGGGGTGAACACCGGGGAGCTGTTTTTT

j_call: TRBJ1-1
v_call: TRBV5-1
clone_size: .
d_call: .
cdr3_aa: CASSLVLEGTEAFF
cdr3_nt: TGCGCCAGCAGCTTGGTTTTAGAGGGAACTGAAGCTTTCTTT

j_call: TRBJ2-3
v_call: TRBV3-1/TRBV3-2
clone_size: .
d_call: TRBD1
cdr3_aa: CASSQITGARADTQYF
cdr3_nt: TGTGCCAGCAGCCAAATAACAGGGGCTAGAGCAGATACGCAGTATTTT

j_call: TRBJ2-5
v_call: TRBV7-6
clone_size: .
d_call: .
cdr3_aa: CASSLDQGFMETQYF
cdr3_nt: TGTGCCAGCAGCTTAGATCAGGGATTTATGGAGACCCAGTACTTC

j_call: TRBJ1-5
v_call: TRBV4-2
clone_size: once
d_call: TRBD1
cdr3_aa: CASSQGQGPNSNQPQHF
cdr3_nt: TGTGCCAGCAGCCAAGGACAGGGGCCAAATAGCAATCAGCCCCAGCATTTT

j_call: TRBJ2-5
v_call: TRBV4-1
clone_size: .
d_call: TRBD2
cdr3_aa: CASSQESMAGGWETQYF
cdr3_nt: TGCGCCAGCAGCCAAGAATCAATGGCGGGGGGTTGGGAGACCCAGTACTTC

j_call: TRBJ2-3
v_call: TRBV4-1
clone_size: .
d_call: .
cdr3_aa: CASSFIGTRTDTQYF
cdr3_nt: TGCGCCAGCAGCTTTATCGGGACACGGACAGATACGCAGTATTTT

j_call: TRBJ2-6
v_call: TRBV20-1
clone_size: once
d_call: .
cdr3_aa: CSASSRVSGANVLTF
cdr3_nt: TGCAGTGCTAGTAGCAGGGTCTCTGGGGCCAACGTCCTGACTTTC